Given below is one T cell receptor beta chain in context. The data are from a study of beta chain features in type 1 diabetes. The V and J ends lost 0 bases and 0 bases respectively, with 2 bases between them. Germline V gives CDR1 SGHNT, CDR2 YENEEA. The CDR3 is 13 residues long. The sequenced template was cDNA made from the entire isolated RNA. The table came from immunoSEQ multiplex PCR; TCRdb's copy has only in-frame clones and leaves some out. Among under 900,000 clones listed, roughly a sixth were seen once. This chain connects TRBV11-3 to TRBJ1-1, with D unclear. The sequenced sample consisted of naive CD4+ T cells from blood. The receptor was derived from a woman aged 18-30 years in good health. In nucleotides, the CDR3 is TGTGCCAGCAGCTTAGAAGTGAACACTGAAGCTTTCTTT. This sequence encodes CASSLEVNTEAFF.